Each of the 20 T cell receptor beta chains below was sequenced from the same sample in a study of T cells in Graves' hyperthyroidism and ophthalmopathy. Amplification yielded TCR beta CDR3 regions, with RNA transcripts as the source. First-round RT-PCR targeting the TCR CDR3 was performed with the HTBI primer set. TCRdb used MiXCR to reprocess the multiplex PCR reads, holding one entry per CDR3 protein. Of under 250,000 distinct CDR3 sequences detected, 24% appear once; the ten largest clones hold roughly a third. Sequenced material: blood. The receptors derive from a woman in her 40s with Graves' ophthalmopathy.

This clonotype was observed at least ten times. The V gene is TRBV5-5, the J gene TRBJ2-2, with D perhaps TRBD1 (6 bases). The germline V gene has CDR1 SGHKS and CDR2 YYEKEE (reference sequence). CDR3 length: 16 residues. V lost 4 bases and J lost 1, with 14 bases in between. The CDR3 protein is CASSLHRVLNTGELFF. The CDR3 nucleotides are TGTGCCAGCAGCCTGCACAGGGTTTTGAACACCGGGGAGCTGTTTTTT.

This clonotype was counted ten times or more. The chain is built from TRBV7-2 and TRBJ2-7; D unclear. The ends were cut back, 1 base at V and 6 bases at J, with 13 bases in the middle. The CDR3 covers 14 residues. In germline, CDR1 is SGHTA, CDR2 FQGNSA. CDR3 sequence (DNA): TGTGCCAGCAGCTTAGATTTGACGACCCGCGAGCAGTACTTC. It is translated as CASSLDLTTREQYF.

In its sample, this clonotype was seen many times. J is TRBJ2-5 and V is TRBV2, with D possibly being TRBD2 (6 bases). The CDR3 totals 13 residues. V shed 6 bases and J shed 5 bases, with 13 bases lying between them. Germline CDR1 is SNHLY and CDR2 is FYNNEI. CDR3 nucleotide sequence: TGTGCCAGCAGCCGCGGACTATACGAGACCCAGTACTTC. It translates to CASSRGLYETQYF.

This chain uses TRBV29-1 with TRBJ2-2; D unresolved. Per germline, CDR1 SQVTM and CDR2 ANQGSEA. V was pared by 0 bases and J by 6 bases, with 11 bases between. The length of the CDR3 is 14 residues. In DNA, the CDR3 is TGCAGCGTTGAAGATCCCCGTTTCGCCGGGGAGCTGTTTTTT. This codes for CSVEDPRFAGELFF.

J is TRBJ2-7 and V is TRBV7-8, with D unclear. V lost 0 bases and J 3 bases, leaving 9 bases between the germline ends. CDR1 and CDR2 from the germline V gene are SGHVS and FQNEAQ. This CDR3 comprises 14 residues. Written as DNA, the CDR3 is TGTGCCAGCAGCTTAGCCGGTCGGCTCTACGAGCAGTACTTC. This codes for CASSLAGRLYEQYF.

This clonotype appeared many times. The chain employs TRBV2 and TRBJ2-2; TRBD1 agrees at 10 bases. V was pared by 6 bases and J by 7 bases, with 8 bases of the junction left unmatched. Looked up from germline, CDR1 is SNHLY and CDR2 is FYNNEI. This CDR3 is built from 15 residues. The CDR3 nucleotides read TGTGCCAGCAGCCCTCGGGACAGGGGCGGCGGGGAGCTGTTTTTT. Encoded protein: CASSPRDRGGGELFF.

This clonotype was counted between two and nine times. The rearrangement uses TRBV6-1 and TRBJ1-2; D unclear. Germline V gene sequence: CDR1 MNHNS, CDR2 SASEGT. The CDR3 runs 13 residues. Trimming took off 1 base at V and 6 bases at J, with 9 bases between the two ends. The CDR3 bases are TGTGCCAGCAGTGAAGGAGGGTCCCATGGCTACACCTTC. Translated: CASSEGGSHGYTF.

The chain couples TRBV28 to TRBJ2-7, with D unclear. This CDR3 is built from 13 residues. Germline values: CDR1 MDHEN, CDR2 SYDVKM. The V end was cut by 7 bases, the J end by 2 bases, with 12 bases between. CDR3 DNA sequence: TGTGCCAGCAACCGACCAACTACCTACGAGCAGTACTTC. Protein: CASNRPTTYEQYF.

This clonotype was seen at least ten times. V gene TRBV27 combines with J gene TRBJ1-5, with no clear D. The germline V and J ends were trimmed by 2 bases and 6 bases, with 11 bases remaining between them. This CDR3 region has 14 residues. Germline-derived CDR1 and CDR2 are MNHEY and SMNVEV (reference sequence). CDR3 amino acids: CASSLRGKGQPQHF. The CDR3 bases are TGTGCCAGCAGTTTAAGAGGGAAGGGTCAGCCCCAGCATTTT.

This rearrangement joins TRBV24-1 to TRBJ2-5; D might be TRBD1 (6 bases). Trimming left V 4 bases short and J 4 bases short, with 12 bases between. In germline, CDR1 is KGHDR, CDR2 SFDVKD. The CDR3 consists of 14 residues. CDR3 residues: CATSDPGVRETQYF. The CDR3 bases are TGTGCCACCAGTGACCCAGGGGTTCGAGAGACCCAGTACTTC.

In its sample, this clonotype was seen many times. V gene TRBV12-3 or TRBV12-4 combines with J gene TRBJ2-7; the D gene is possibly TRBD1 (5 bases). Trimming removed 7 bases from V and 3 bases from J, with 16 bases in between. The CDR3 contains 14 residues. The CDR3 coding sequence is TGTGCCAGCACCTGGGGCAGAATAAGCTACGAGCAGTACTTC. Translation: CASTWGRISYEQYF.

The CDR3: CASRISGGGDEQYF. The CDR3 DNA follows: TGTGCCAGCAGAATAAGCGGGGGAGGAGACGAGCAGTACTTC. The rearrangement links TRBV28 to TRBJ2-7, with 8 bases that match TRBD2. Germline CDR1 reads MDHEN; CDR2 reads SYDVKM. The V segment lost 6 bases and the J segment 5 bases; nucleotides outside the gene matches: 9. The CDR3 loop spans 14 amino acids.

This clonotype was observed many times. The chain is built from TRBV28 and TRBJ1-2; tentative D call: TRBD1 (6 bases). The ends were cut back, 7 bases at V and 3 bases at J, with 21 bases in the middle. The CDR3 is made up of 16 amino acids. The germline V gene encodes CDR1 MDHEN and CDR2 SYDVKM. The DNA of the CDR3 is TGTGCCAGCACTACTACCCTCGGGACACCCTACTATGGCTACACCTTC. It codes for CASTTTLGTPYYGYTF.

This clonotype showed up many times. V usage is TRBV6-5 and J usage is TRBJ2-5; 7 nucleotides align to TRBD2. This CDR3 is 14 amino acids long. CDR1 and CDR2 from the germline V gene are MNHEY and SVGAGI. Losses at the gene ends were 2 bases for V and 5 bases for J; bases not matched to a gene: 5. In DNA, the CDR3 is TGTGCCAGCAGTTACGGGAGCGGGGTGGAGACCCAGTACTTC. It yields the protein CASSYGSGVETQYF.

This rearrangement joins TRBV27 to TRBJ1-2; 12 bases line up with TRBD1. The V gene's germline CDR1 is MNHEY and CDR2 SMNVEV (reference sequence). V lost 6 bases to trimming and J lost 5 bases; unmatched junction nucleotides: 10. The CDR3 runs 16 residues. The CDR3 is CASSPSPGQGAYGYTF. CDR3 DNA: TGTGCCAGCAGCCCGAGTCCGGGACAGGGGGCTTATGGCTACACCTTC.

This clonotype occurred many times. This chain joins TRBV9 and TRBJ2-7; perhaps TRBD1 as D (6 bases). The V and J ends lost 0 bases and 4 bases respectively, with 11 bases between them. This CDR3 region has 14 residues. Germline values: CDR1 SGDLS, CDR2 YYNGEE. The CDR3 protein is CASSVEVQGYEQYF. In DNA, the CDR3 is TGTGCCAGCAGCGTAGAAGTGCAGGGGTACGAGCAGTACTTC.

CDR3 amino acids: CASSLSALNQPQHF. The CDR3 nucleotides are TGTGCCAGCAGTTTAAGTGCTCTCAATCAGCCCCAGCATTTT. V gene TRBV28 combines with J gene TRBJ1-5; D is undetermined. Germline V gene lookup returns CDR1 MDHEN and CDR2 SYDVKM. V lost 2 bases and J lost 3, with 8 bases in between. This CDR3 region has 14 residues.

This clonotype was seen repeatedly, ten times or more. The chain is built from TRBV27 and TRBJ2-7; D not certain. Germline V gene data show CDR1 as MNHEY and CDR2 as SMNVEV (reference sequence). The ends were cut back, 3 bases at V and 12 bases at J, with 18 bases in the middle. This CDR3 contains 13 residues. CDR3 sequence reads: CASSFGSHPILYF. CDR3 nucleotide sequence: TGTGCCAGCAGTTTTGGAAGTCACCCTATTTTGTACTTC.

This clonotype was recorded at least ten times. This chain links TRBV29-1 with TRBJ2-7, with D unclear. The V end was cut by 7 bases, the J end by 7 bases, with 17 bases between. The CDR3 extends over 12 amino acids. CDR1 and CDR2 from the germline V gene are SQVTM and ANQGSEA. The CDR3 DNA reads as TGCAGCGCTTCTGTTGGAGCGTTTGAGCAGTACTTC. Translating gives CSASVGAFEQYF.

This clonotype appeared many times. The chain joins TRBV7-9 to TRBJ1-1; 7 nucleotides match TRBD1. The ends lost 7 bases at V and 5 bases at J; junction bases unmatched: 13. CDR1 is SEHNR, CDR2 FQNEAQ, per germline (reference sequence). CDR3 length: 15 amino acids. The CDR3, as DNA: TGTGCCAGCAACCCTGGAGGGGGCGAAAGAACTGAAGCTTTCTTT. Protein product: CASNPGGGERTEAFF.